What follows are 3 T cell receptor beta chains derived from one specimen sequenced in a study of T cell repertoires in cytomegalovirus infection. For these receptors, no antigen is known. In TCRdb, the reads were re-called with MiXCR into one record per CDR3 protein. The sample includes about 160,000 distinct CDR3 sequences, less than 25% of them seen just once. Sequenced here: CD8+ T cells from cultured PBMCs, sampled from culture after CMV antigen stimulation. The receptors derive from a human donor in good health (CMV status not recorded). Some clones in this sample may be carry-over from other donors' samples.

The chain recombines TRBV12-3 or TRBV12-4 with TRBJ2-4, with D possibly matching TRBD2 (6 bases). The ends were cut back, 6 bases at V and 5 bases at J, with 17 bases in the middle. CDR3 length: 15 residues. As DNA, the CDR3 is TGTGCCAGCAGCCCCCCCGGAGGGGACCAAAACATTCAGTACTTC. This codes for CASSPPGGDQNIQYF.

Only a few counts were recorded for this clonotype. The CDR3 DNA follows: TGTGCCAGCAGTGCCGCGGAGGAGCAGGGTTACGAGCAGTACTTC. It is translated as CASSAAEEQGYEQYF. The chain has TRBV7-9 and TRBJ2-7; D is tentatively TRBD1 or TRBD2 (5 bases each). The CDR3 is 15 amino acids. Looked up from germline, CDR1 is SEHNR and CDR2 is FQNEAQ (reference sequence). V was trimmed by 6 bases and J by 4 bases, leaving 19 bases between them.

The J gene is TRBJ1-1, the V gene TRBV5-6, with D hard to call. Trimming shortened V by 1 base and J by 5 bases, and 15 bases separated the two germline ends. The germline V gene has CDR1 SGHDT and CDR2 YYEEEE. CDR3 size: 15 residues. CDR3 region: CASSLSTAEITEAFF. The CDR3 bases are TGTGCCAGCAGCTTGAGTACGGCGGAAATTACTGAAGCTTTCTTT.